The entry that follows covers one T cell receptor (beta chain) sequence. Its antigen is as yet unknown. This record belongs to a study of cytomegalovirus exposure and HLA in healthy donors. Study-wide results and limits: Later analysis demonstrated an association between a missense DCLRE1C variant and TCR beta V- and J-gene trimming. There was a cluster of highly shared sequence variants that was likely a sequencing artifact.

V was pared by 1 base and J by 3 bases, with 13 bases of the junction left unmatched. CDR1 and CDR2 (germline): KGHSH, LQKENI. CDR3 length equals 19 residues. The PCR made use of 60 Vbeta and 13 Jbeta primers. Under the authors' procedure: Later analysis identified roughly 84 million unique TCR beta chains, about 11 million shared. The assay was immunoSEQ multiplex PCR, and TCRdb's table has in-frame clones only and misses some. V, J and clone size were drawn from that table, and D and trimming were deduced from the DNA. The data show 200,000 to 250,000 clones, with 70% to 90% seen just once and 1% to 1.5% held by the top ten.

Sample: PBMCs. This receptor was taken from a human donor in good health. The genes are TRBV18 and TRBJ2-7; 12 positions agree with TRBD2. The CDR3 bases are TGTGCCAGCTCACCACGGGCGGCTAGCGGGAGGGACGACTACTACGAGCAGTACTTC. This gives the protein CASSPRAASGRDDYYEQYF. The complete variable domain, with remaining parts taken from reference TRBV18 and TRBJ2-7, reads NAGVMQNPRHLVRRRGQEARLRCSPMKGHSHVYWYRQLPEEGLKFMVYLQKENIIDESGMPKERFSAEFPKEGPSILRIQQVVRGDSAAYFCASSPRAASGRDDYYEQYFGPGTRLTVT.